One sample yielded the 9 T cell receptor beta chains listed below, sequenced in a study of blood T cell repertoires in COVID-19. TCRdb keeps only in-frame clones here, not all; method: immunoSEQ multiplex PCR. Of 160,000 or so clones in the sample, around 92% are singletons; the top ten hold about 2.8%. Sequenced input: peripheral blood. These receptors all stem from a man aged 55 to 70 with acute or convalescent COVID-19.

This clone was picked up a small number of times. V and J are TRBV5-8 and TRBJ2-3; TRBD1 matches 11 bases. Germline CDR1 and CDR2: SGHTS and YDEGEE. The CDR3 length is 15 residues. After removal of 3 bases from V and 4 bases from J, the junction contained 4 bases not matched to a gene. The CDR3 nucleotides read TGTGCCAGCAGCTGGGGACAGGGGGTGGCAGATACGCAGTATTTT. As protein: CASSWGQGVADTQYF.

V is TRBV14 and J is TRBJ1-3; D ambiguous. Germline V gives CDR1 SGHDN, CDR2 FVKESK. The ends were cut back, 5 bases at V and 0 bases at J, with 11 bases in the middle. The length of the CDR3 is 15 residues. The CDR3 DNA reads as TGTGCCAGCAGCAAAACAACAGCCTCTGGAAACACCATATATTTT. This gives the protein CASSKTTASGNTIYF.

This clone has just one count. V and J are TRBV6-5 and TRBJ1-2; 7 bases map to TRBD1. Germline assignment: CDR1 MNHEY and CDR2 SVGAGI. With 7 bases clipped from V and 0 bases from J, the junction kept 8 bases outside the gene matches. The CDR3 length is 15 residues. The DNA of the CDR3 is TGTGCCAGCACCGTGGACAGGACTCCTAACTATGGCTACACCTTC. Protein sequence: CASTVDRTPNYGYTF.

The chain joins TRBV5-4 to TRBJ2-7; the match to TRBD2 covers 11 bases. This CDR3 contains 17 residues. Germline assignment: CDR1 SGHNT and CDR2 YYREEE (reference sequence). V shed 1 base and J 0 bases; nucleotides not matched to a gene: 6. The CDR3 here is CASSLSPSGGLSYEQYF. The DNA of the CDR3 is TGTGCCAGCAGCTTGTCGCCTAGCGGGGGGCTCTCCTACGAGCAGTACTTC.

The chain combines TRBV10-1 with TRBJ1-2; D is unclear. Between the trimmed V and J ends, which lost 4 bases and 8 bases, there was a span of 17 bases. The CDR3 length is 14 residues. Germline CDR1 reads WNHNN; CDR2 reads SYGVQD (reference sequence). This CDR3 reads CASSVSRRREGYTF. The CDR3 coding sequence is TGCGCCAGCAGTGTTAGCCGCCGAAGGGAGGGCTACACCTTC.

The chain uses TRBV5-1 and TRBJ1-1; 9 bases are shared with TRBD1. The CDR3 loop spans 16 amino acids. Germline V lookup: CDR1 SGHRS, CDR2 YFSETQ. The trim removed 0 bases at V and 4 bases at J, leaving 7 bases unmatched. DNA for the CDR3: TGCGCCAGCAGCTTGGCCGGGACAGGGACGGGCACTGAAGCTTTCTTT. It translates to CASSLAGTGTGTEAFF.

This clone was picked up one time. The genes are TRBV7-9 and TRBJ1-2, with D unresolved. The V and J ends lost 2 bases and 7 bases respectively, with 8 bases between them. Per the germline V gene, CDR1 is SEHNR and CDR2 is FQNEAQ (reference sequence). CDR3 length: 12 amino acids. The CDR3 nucleotides read TGTGCCAGCAGCTTAAGCTCGGGTGGCTACACCTTC. Translated, it gives CASSLSSGGYTF.

The gene calls are TRBV12-3 or TRBV12-4 and TRBJ2-7; D is uncertain. This CDR3 has 12 amino acids. Trimming took 6 bases from V and 3 from J, leaving 9 bases between them. CDR3 residues: CASSLPGYEQYF. For the CDR3, the DNA is TGTGCCAGCAGCTTGCCAGGCTACGAGCAGTACTTC.

J is TRBJ1-2 and V is TRBV5-4, with D unresolved. Trimming took 3 bases from V and 3 from J, leaving 15 bases between them. Germline loops: CDR1 SGHNT, CDR2 YYREEE (reference sequence). This CDR3 spans 15 amino acids. The CDR3 nucleotides are TGTGCCAGCAGCTCTCCAGCGTTGGCCCACTATGGCTACACCTTC. Translating it yields CASSSPALAHYGYTF.